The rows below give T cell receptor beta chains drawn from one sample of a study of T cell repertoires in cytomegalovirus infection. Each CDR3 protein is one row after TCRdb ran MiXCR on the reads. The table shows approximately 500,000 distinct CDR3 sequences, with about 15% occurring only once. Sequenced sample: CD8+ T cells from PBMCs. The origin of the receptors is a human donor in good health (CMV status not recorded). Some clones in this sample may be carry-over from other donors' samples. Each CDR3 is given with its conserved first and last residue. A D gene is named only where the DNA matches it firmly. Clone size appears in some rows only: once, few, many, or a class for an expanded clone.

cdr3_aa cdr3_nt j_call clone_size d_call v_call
CSVERGLTKEQYF TGCAGCGTTGAACGGGGATTAACCAAGGAGCAGTACTTC TRBJ2-7 . . TRBV29-1
CASSFRGTADLHEQFF TGTGCCAGCAGCTTTAGAGGGACAGCCGACCTCCATGAGCAGTTCTTC TRBJ2-1 . TRBD1 TRBV7-9
CASSLEGTLAYEQYF TGCGCCAGCAGCTTGGAGGGGACATTAGCCTACGAGCAGTACTTC TRBJ2-7 few . TRBV5-1
CASSGTGGYEQYF TGTGCCAGCAGTGGGACAGGGGGCTACGAGCAGTACTTC TRBJ2-7 many TRBD1 TRBV27
CASPPTAYLYEQYF TGTGCCAGCCCTCCGACAGCGTACCTCTACGAGCAGTACTTC TRBJ2-7 . . TRBV18
CSARDAGPSYEQYF TGCAGTGCTAGAGATGCGGGTCCATCCTACGAGCAGTACTTC TRBJ2-7 . . TRBV20-1
CASSLRRITAEQYF TGTGCCAGCAGCTTACGCAGGATCACCGCAGAGCAGTACTTC TRBJ2-7 many . TRBV7-8
CASSLTGREDGYTF TGTGCCAGCAGCTTAACAGGTAGAGAAGATGGCTACACCTTC TRBJ1-2 many . TRBV7-3
CASSSREVQLYEQYF TGTGCCAGCAGCTCGAGGGAGGTACAGCTTTACGAGCAGTACTTC TRBJ2-7 many . TRBV7-8
CASTVAGQIDNEQFF TGTGCCAGCACGGTAGCGGGGCAAATCGACAATGAGCAGTTCTTC TRBJ2-1 many TRBD2 TRBV6-2/TRBV6-3
CASSTDRGRYNEQFF TGTGCCAGTAGTACCGACAGGGGACGCTACAATGAGCAGTTCTTC TRBJ2-1 many TRBD1 TRBV19
CASGNSYEQYF TGTGCCAGCGGGAACTCCTACGAGCAGTACTTC TRBJ2-7 many . TRBV10-3
CSVDPRGWAFF TGCAGCGTTGACCCTCGTGGGTGGGCTTTCTTT TRBJ1-1 . . TRBV29-1
CASSPRLNQPQHF TGTGCCAGCAGTCCAAGACTCAATCAGCCCCAGCATTTT TRBJ1-5 few . TRBV27
CASSQKGLAGDQETQYF TGTGCCAGCAGCCAAAAGGGGCTAGCGGGGGACCAAGAGACCCAGTACTTC TRBJ2-5 many TRBD2 TRBV7-3
CASSQGSSGYTF TGTGCCAGCAGCCAAGGGTCTAGTGGCTACACCTTC TRBJ1-2 few . TRBV5-6
CASSQDPAASGIDTQYF TGCGCCAGCAGCCAAGATCCGGCGGCTAGCGGGATAGATACGCAGTATTTT TRBJ2-3 . TRBD2 TRBV4-1
CASSFSLAGGLNEQYF TGTGCCAGCAGCTTCTCCCTAGCGGGGGGGCTTAACGAGCAGTACTTC TRBJ2-7 . TRBD2 TRBV5-6
CASNTDPLSSYNEQFF TGCGCCAGCAACACAGATCCATTAAGCTCCTACAATGAGCAGTTCTTC TRBJ2-1 . . TRBV5-1
CASRRGPPYSNQPQHF TGTGCCAGCAGAAGGGGGCCGCCTTATAGCAATCAGCCCCAGCATTTT TRBJ1-5 few TRBD1 TRBV28
CASGGGKGESNQPQHF TGTGCCAGCGGCGGAGGGAAAGGTGAAAGCAATCAGCCCCAGCATTTT TRBJ1-5 many . TRBV7-2
CSAEPPRDRASYEQYF TGCAGTGCCGAACCCCCCCGGGACAGGGCATCCTACGAGCAGTACTTC TRBJ2-7 many TRBD1 TRBV20-1
CASSAAGVRTGELFF TGTGCCAGCAGCGCAGCGGGAGTTCGGACCGGGGAGCTGTTTTTT TRBJ2-2 many TRBD2 TRBV7-9
CASSFDQGGMNTEAFF TGTGCCAGCAGCTTTGATCAGGGGGGAATGAACACTGAAGCTTTCTTT TRBJ1-1 few TRBD1 TRBV7-6
CASSRSHWDRSSYNEQFF TGTGCCAGTAGCCGATCACACTGGGACCGGAGCTCCTACAATGAGCAGTTCTTC TRBJ2-1 many . TRBV19
CASSLDVIGEDEKLFF TGTGCCAGCAGCTTAGATGTCATAGGGGAGGACGAAAAACTGTTTTTT TRBJ1-4 . . TRBV11-2
CASSWRGRSGDEQYF TGTGCCAGCAGCTGGCGGGGACGTAGCGGGGACGAGCAGTACTTC TRBJ2-7 few TRBD2 TRBV2
CASSQGLATAYEQYF TGTGCCAGCAGCCAGGGACTAGCGACCGCCTACGAGCAGTACTTC TRBJ2-7 . TRBD2 TRBV27
CASSFINNEQFF TGTGCCAGCAGTTTTATTAACAATGAGCAGTTCTTC TRBJ2-1 many . TRBV27
CASSSIREGVIGEQYF TGTGCCAGCAGTTCTATTCGGGAGGGGGTTATTGGCGAGCAGTACTTC TRBJ2-7 . TRBD2 TRBV28
CASHPGTGVNSPLHF TGTGCCAGCCATCCAGGGACGGGGGTTAATTCACCCCTCCACTTT TRBJ1-6 . . TRBV6-5